The T cell receptor beta chain under discussion was sequenced for a study of blood T cell repertoires in COVID-19. About the study: PBMCs, B-cell-depleted T cells, or T cells were the source of the cDNA or gDNA that made up the material.

V was pared by 5 bases and J by 6 bases, with 13 bases of the junction left unmatched. This CDR3 spans 15 amino acids. In germline, CDR1 is SEHNR, CDR2 FQNEAQ (reference sequence). Original data processing: Estimated nucleated cell counts came from reference gene primer amplification. Profiled with immunoSEQ multiplex PCR; TCRdb holds only in-frame clones, not every one. Clone size and the V and J calls come from that table; the DNA yielded D and trimming. The sample holds about 76,000 clones, roughly 85% seen once. This chain uses TRBV7-9 with TRBJ2-7, with 7 bases matching TRBD2. Material: peripheral blood. This receptor was obtained from a man aged 25-45 years with acute or convalescent COVID-19. The CDR3 coding sequence is TGTGCCAGCAGCCCCCCCGGGGGAGCGGGACGCGAGCAGTACTTC. Its protein is CASSPPGGAGREQYF.